A selection of T cell receptor beta chains follows, all from one sample in a study of blood T cell repertoires in COVID-19. Assay: immunoSEQ multiplex PCR; the TCRdb copy retains only in-frame clones and omits some. This sample has about 330,000 clones, with around 90% found just once. The sequenced sample was PBMCs or T cells enriched from blood (not recorded which). The receptor set was obtained from a woman in her 30s who had recovered from COVID-19. CDR3s include the opening cysteine and the closing phenylalanine or tryptophan. The D gene is left open where the match is weak. Clone size, where shown, is once, few, many, or a class for clones that have expanded.

d_call	v_call	j_call	clone_size	cdr3_aa	cdr3_nt
.	TRBV29-1	TRBJ2-3	.	CSVGGTGTDTQYF	TGCAGCGTTGGCGGGACAGGCACAGATACGCAGTATTTT
.	TRBV2	TRBJ1-1	.	CANQRREGDTEAFF	TGTGCCAACCAGAGGCGGGAGGGGGACACTGAAGCTTTCTTT
.	TRBV30	TRBJ2-7	once	CAWSRGFTYEQYF	TGTGCCTGGAGTAGGGGCTTCACCTACGAGCAGTACTTC
TRBD2	TRBV18	TRBJ2-5	.	CASSPGDVEGGSGTQYF	TGTGCCAGCTCACCAGGGGACGTCGAGGGAGGGTCAGGGACCCAGTACTTC
.	TRBV10-3	TRBJ2-7	.	CATSISTADEQYF	TGTGCCACGAGCATCAGTACAGCGGACGAGCAGTACTTC
TRBD1	TRBV28	TRBJ2-5	.	CASSSASGGQETQYF	TGTGCCAGCAGTTCCGCATCAGGGGGCCAAGAGACCCAGTACTTC
.	TRBV12-5	TRBJ2-3	.	CASGLTEADTQYF	TGTGCTAGTGGTCTAACCGAAGCAGATACGCAGTATTTT
TRBD2	TRBV5-4	TRBJ2-7	.	CASSSFRGGHRYEQYF	TGTGCCAGCAGCTCCTTCCGGGGGGGCCATCGGTACGAGCAGTACTTC
.	TRBV5-4	TRBJ1-1	.	CASSLDTGTGTEAFF	TGTGCCAGCAGCTTAGACACCGGAACAGGGACTGAAGCTTTCTTT
.	TRBV4-1	TRBJ1-2	once	CASSQPGHSDYGYTF	TGCGCCAGCAGCCAACCGGGACATTCTGATTATGGCTACACCTTC
.	TRBV6-5	TRBJ1-1	.	CASSYFGGPPTEAFF	TGTGCCAGCAGTTACTTCGGGGGACCACCTACTGAAGCTTTCTTT
.	TRBV7-9	TRBJ2-1	.	CASSQTGSSYNEQFF	TGTGCCAGCAGCCAAACAGGGAGCTCCTACAATGAGCAGTTCTTC
.	TRBV14	TRBJ2-1	.	CASSHRGGEQFF	TGTGCCAGCAGCCACAGGGGCGGTGAGCAGTTCTTC
.	TRBV7-3	TRBJ1-2	once	CASSLTGGNYGYTF	TGTGCCAGCAGCTTAACAGGCGGGAACTATGGCTACACCTTC
.	TRBV21-1	TRBJ2-7	.	CASVMASGYEQYF	TGTGCCAGTGTAATGGCGAGCGGGTACGAGCAGTACTTC
TRBD1	TRBV5-4	TRBJ1-6	few	CASSLVSQGASYHSPLHF	TGTGCCAGCAGCTTGGTCTCTCAGGGGGCGAGTTACCATTCACCCCTCCACTTT
TRBD1	TRBV19	TRBJ2-3	.	CASTPLGGQGTDTQYF	TGTGCCAGTACCCCCCTAGGTGGACAGGGGACAGATACGCAGTATTTT